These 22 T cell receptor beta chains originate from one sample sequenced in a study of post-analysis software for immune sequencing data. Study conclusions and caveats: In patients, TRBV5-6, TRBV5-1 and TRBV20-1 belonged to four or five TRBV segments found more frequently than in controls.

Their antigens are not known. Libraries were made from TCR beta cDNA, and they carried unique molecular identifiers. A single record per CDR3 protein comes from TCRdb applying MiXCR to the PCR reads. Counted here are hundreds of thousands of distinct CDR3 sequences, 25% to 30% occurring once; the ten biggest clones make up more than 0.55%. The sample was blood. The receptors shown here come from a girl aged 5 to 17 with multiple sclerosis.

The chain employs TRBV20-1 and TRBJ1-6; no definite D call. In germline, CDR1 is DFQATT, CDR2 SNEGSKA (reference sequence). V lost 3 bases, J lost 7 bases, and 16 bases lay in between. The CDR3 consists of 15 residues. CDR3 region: CSARGQLERNSPLHF. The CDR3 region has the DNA TGCAGTGCTAGGGGTCAGTTGGAACGAAATTCACCCCTCCACTTT.

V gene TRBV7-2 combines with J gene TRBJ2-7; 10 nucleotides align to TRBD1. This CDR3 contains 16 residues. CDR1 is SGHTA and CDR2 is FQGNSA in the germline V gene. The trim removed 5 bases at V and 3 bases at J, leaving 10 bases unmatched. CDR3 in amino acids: CASSPIGQGVFYEQYF. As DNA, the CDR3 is TGTGCCAGCAGCCCAATCGGACAGGGGGTATTCTACGAGCAGTACTTC.

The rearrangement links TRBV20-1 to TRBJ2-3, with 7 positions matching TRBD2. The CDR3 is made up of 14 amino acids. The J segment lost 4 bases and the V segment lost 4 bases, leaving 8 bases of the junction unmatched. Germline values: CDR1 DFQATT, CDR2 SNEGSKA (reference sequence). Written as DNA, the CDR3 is TGCAGTGCTATCGGCGGGAGTGCCCCAGATACGCAGTATTTT. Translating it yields CSAIGGSAPDTQYF.

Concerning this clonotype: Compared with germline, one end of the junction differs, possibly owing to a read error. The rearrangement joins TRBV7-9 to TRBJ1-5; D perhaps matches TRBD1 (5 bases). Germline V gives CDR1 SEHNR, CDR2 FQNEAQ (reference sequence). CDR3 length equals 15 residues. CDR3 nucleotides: TGTGCCGGCAGCCCTCCGGGGGAGAAGGCTCAGCCCCAGCATTTT. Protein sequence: CAGSPPGEKAQPQHF.

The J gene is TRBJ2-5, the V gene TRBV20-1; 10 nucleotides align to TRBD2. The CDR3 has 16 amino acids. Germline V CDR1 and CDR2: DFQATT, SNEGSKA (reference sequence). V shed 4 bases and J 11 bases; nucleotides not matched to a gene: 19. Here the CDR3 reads CSATTYRSGGAGEQYF. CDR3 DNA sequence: TGCAGTGCTACCACATACAGGAGCGGGGGGGCTGGGGAGCAGTACTTC.

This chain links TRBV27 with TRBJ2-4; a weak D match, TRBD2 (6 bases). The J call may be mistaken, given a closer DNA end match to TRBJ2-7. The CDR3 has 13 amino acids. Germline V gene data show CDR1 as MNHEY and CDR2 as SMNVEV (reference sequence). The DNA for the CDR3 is TGTGCCGGCTCGCCCCGACTAGTGAGCGAGCAGTACTTC. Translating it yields CAGSPRLVSEQYF.

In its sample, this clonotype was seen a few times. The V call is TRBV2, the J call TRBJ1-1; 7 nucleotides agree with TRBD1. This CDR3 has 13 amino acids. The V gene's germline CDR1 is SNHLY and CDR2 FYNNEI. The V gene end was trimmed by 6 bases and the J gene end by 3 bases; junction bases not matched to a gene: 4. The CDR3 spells CASSPRGHTEAFF. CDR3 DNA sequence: TGTGCCAGCAGCCCGAGGGGGCACACTGAAGCTTTCTTT.

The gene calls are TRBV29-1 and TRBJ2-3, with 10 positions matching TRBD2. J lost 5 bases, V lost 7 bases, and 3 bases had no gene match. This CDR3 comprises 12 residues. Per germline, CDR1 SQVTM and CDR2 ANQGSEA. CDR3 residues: CSASGGGDTQYF. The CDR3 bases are TGCAGCGCCAGCGGGGGGGGAGATACGCAGTATTTT.

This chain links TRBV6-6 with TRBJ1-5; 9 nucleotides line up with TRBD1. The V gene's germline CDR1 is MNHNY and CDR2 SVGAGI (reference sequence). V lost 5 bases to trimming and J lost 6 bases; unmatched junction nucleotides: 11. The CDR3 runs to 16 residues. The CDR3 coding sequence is TGTGCCAGCAGTCCAAGCGGACAGGGGTCCGGTCAGCCCCAGCATTTT. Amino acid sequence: CASSPSGQGSGQPQHF.

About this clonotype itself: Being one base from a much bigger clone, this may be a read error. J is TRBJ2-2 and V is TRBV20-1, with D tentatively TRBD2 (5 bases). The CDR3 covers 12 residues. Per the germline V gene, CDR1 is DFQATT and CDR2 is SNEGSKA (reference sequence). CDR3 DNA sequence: TGCAGTGCTAGACCAACCCCCGGGGAGCGGTTTTTT. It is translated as CSARPTPGERFF.

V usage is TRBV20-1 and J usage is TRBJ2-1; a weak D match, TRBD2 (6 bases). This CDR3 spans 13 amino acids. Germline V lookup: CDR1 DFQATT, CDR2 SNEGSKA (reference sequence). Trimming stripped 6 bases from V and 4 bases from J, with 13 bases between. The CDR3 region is CSAVAAGYNEQFF. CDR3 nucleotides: TGCAGTGCCGTAGCGGCGGGGTACAATGAGCAGTTCTTC.

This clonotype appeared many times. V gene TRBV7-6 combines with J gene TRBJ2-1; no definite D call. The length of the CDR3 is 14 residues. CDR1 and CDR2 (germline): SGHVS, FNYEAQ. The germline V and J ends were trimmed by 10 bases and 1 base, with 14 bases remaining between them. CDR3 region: CATAKSGSYNEQFF. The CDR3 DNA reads TGTGCCACGGCTAAAAGTGGTTCCTACAATGAGCAGTTCTTC.

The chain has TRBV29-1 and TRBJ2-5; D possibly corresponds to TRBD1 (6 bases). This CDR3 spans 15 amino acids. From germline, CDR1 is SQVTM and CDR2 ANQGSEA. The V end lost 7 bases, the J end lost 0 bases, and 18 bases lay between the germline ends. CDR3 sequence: CSANRKGVHQETQYF. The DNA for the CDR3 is TGCAGCGCCAACCGGAAGGGGGTCCACCAAGAGACCCAGTACTTC.

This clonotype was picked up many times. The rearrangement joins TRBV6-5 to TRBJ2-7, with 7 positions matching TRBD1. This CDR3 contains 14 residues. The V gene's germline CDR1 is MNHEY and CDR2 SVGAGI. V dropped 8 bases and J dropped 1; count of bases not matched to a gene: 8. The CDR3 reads CASSDREWSYEQYF. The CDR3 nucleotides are TGTGCCAGCTCAGACAGGGAATGGTCCTACGAGCAGTACTTC.

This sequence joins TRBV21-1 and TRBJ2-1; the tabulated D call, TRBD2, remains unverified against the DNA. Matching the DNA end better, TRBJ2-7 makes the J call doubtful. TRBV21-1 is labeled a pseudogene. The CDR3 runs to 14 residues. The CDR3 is CASSKGGGNNEQYF. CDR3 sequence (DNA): TGTGCCAGCAGCAAAGGGGGAGGGAACAATGAGCAGTACTTC.

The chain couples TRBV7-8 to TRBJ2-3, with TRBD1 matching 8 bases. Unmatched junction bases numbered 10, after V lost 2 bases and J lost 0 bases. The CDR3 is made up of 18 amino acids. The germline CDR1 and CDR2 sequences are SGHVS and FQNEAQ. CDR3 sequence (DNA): TGTGCCAGCAGCTTACCCCTCACCAGGACAGGGAGCACAGATACGCAGTATTTT. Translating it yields CASSLPLTRTGSTDTQYF.

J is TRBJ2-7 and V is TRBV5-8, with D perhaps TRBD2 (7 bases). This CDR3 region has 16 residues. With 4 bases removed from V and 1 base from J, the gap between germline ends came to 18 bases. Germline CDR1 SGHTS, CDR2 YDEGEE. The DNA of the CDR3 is TGTGCCAGCAGCCCCTTGGCGGGGGCCGGGTCCTACGAGCAGTACTTC. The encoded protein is CASSPLAGAGSYEQYF.

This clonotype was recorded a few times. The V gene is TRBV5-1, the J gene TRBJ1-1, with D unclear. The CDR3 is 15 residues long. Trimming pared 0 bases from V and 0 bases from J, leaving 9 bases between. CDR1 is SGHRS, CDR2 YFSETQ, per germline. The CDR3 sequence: CASSLAAKMNTEAFF. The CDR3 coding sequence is TGCGCCAGCAGCTTGGCGGCCAAGATGAACACTGAAGCTTTCTTT.

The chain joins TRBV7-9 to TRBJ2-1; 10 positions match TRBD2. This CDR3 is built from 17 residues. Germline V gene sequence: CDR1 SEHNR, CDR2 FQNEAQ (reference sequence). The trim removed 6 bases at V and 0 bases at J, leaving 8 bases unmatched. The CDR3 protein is CASSPPSGSPSYNEQFF. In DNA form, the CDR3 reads TGTGCCAGCAGTCCCCCTAGCGGGAGCCCCTCCTACAATGAGCAGTTCTTC. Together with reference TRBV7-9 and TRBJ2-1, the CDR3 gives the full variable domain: DTGVSQNPRHKITKRGQNVTFRCDPISEHNRLYWYRQTLGQGPEFLTYFQNEAQLEKSRLLSDRFSAERPKGSFSTLEIQRTEQGDSAMYLCASSPPSGSPSYNEQFFGPGTRLTVL.

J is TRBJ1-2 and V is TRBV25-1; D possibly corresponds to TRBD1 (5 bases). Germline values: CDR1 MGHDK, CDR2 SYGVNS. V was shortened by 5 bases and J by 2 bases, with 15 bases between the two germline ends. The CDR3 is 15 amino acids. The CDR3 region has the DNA TGTGCCAGCAGTAGTATGGGGGGATTGAACTATGGCTACACCTTC. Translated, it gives CASSSMGGLNYGYTF.

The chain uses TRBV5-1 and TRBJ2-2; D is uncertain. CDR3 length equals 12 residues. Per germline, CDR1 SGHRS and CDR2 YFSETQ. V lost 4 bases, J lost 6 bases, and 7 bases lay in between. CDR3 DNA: TGCGCCAGCAGCGCCGACCCCGGGGAGCTGTTTTTT. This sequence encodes CASSADPGELFF.

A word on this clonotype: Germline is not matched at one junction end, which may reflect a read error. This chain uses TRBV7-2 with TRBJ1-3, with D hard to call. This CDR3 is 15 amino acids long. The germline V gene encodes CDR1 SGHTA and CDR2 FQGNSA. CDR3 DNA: TGTGTCAGCAGCTTAGACCCTGGCTCTGGAAACACCATATATTTT. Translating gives CVSSLDPGSGNTIYF. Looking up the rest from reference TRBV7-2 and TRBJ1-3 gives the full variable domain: GAGVSQSPSNKVTEKGKDVELRCDPISGHTALYWYRQSLGQGLEFLIYFQGNSAPDKSGLPSDRFSAERTGGSVSTLTIQRTQQEDSAVYLCVSSLDPGSGNTIYFGEGSWLTVV.